The 5 T cell receptor beta chains given below trace back to one sample, sequenced in a study of resident and recirculating memory T cells in vitiligo. Profiled with immunoSEQ multiplex PCR; TCRdb holds only in-frame clones, not every one. The sample holds 40,000 to 50,000 clones, about nine tenths seen once. Specimen: blood. The receptors were gathered from a male donor with vitiligo.

Only one count was recorded for this clone. The chain has TRBV5-1 and TRBJ2-1; 14 bases agree with TRBD2. Germline-derived CDR1 and CDR2 are SGHRS and YFSETQ. This CDR3 has 19 amino acids. V gave up 4 bases and J gave up 0 bases; unmatched junction bases: 9. The CDR3 nucleotides read TGCGCCAGCAGCCCCCAGGGACTAGCGGGGGCACACTCCTACAATGAGCAGTTCTTC. This codes for CASSPQGLAGAHSYNEQFF.

Concerning this clone: Sequence at one end of the junction differs from germline and may be a read error. This chain links TRBV27 with TRBJ2-3; maybe TRBD2 (5 bases). The CDR3 has 16 residues. In germline, CDR1 is MNHEY, CDR2 SMNVEV (reference sequence). CDR3 residues: CTSGPRVDLRTDTQYF. The DNA of the CDR3 is TGTACCAGCGGCCCTCGGGTAGATCTACGGACAGATACGCAGTATTTT.

The chain combines TRBV5-6 with TRBJ1-6, with 7 bases matching TRBD1. The CDR3 is 14 residues long. Trimming took 5 bases from V and 4 from J; bases not matched to a gene: 3. Per the germline V gene, CDR1 is SGHDT and CDR2 is YYEEEE. The chain's CDR3 is CASRRGLYNSPLHF. CDR3 sequence (DNA): TGTGCCAGCAGGAGGGGGCTATATAATTCACCCCTCCACTTT.

The rearrangement links TRBV4-1 to TRBJ1-1; D is unclear. CDR1 is MGHRA, CDR2 YSYEKL, per germline. The CDR3 loop spans 17 amino acids. V lost 4 bases, J lost 0 bases, and 18 bases lay in between. The CDR3 loop is CASSPVVGTDLNTEAFF. CDR3 nucleotides: TGCGCCAGCAGCCCCGTCGTCGGCACAGACCTGAACACTGAAGCTTTCTTT.

This sequence joins TRBV6-5 and TRBJ2-1; TRBD2 aligns across 9 bases. The germline V gene has CDR1 MNHEY and CDR2 SVGAGI. V shed 7 bases and J 6 bases; nucleotides not matched to a gene: 10. This CDR3 region has 15 residues. In DNA form, the CDR3 reads TGTGCCAGCACCACACGGAGAGCGGGAGGCAATGAGCAGTTCTTC. Residues: CASTTRRAGGNEQFF.